These 3 T cell receptor beta chains share one sample of origin, sequenced in a study of T cells in women clearing cervical HPV infection. The protocol was immunoSEQ multiplex PCR, while the TCRdb copy is restricted to in-frame clones and leaves out a portion. This sample lists fewer than 35,000 clones; its ten largest clones have 15% to 20%. Sequencing was carried out using blood buffy coat. These receptors all come from a woman between 18 and 75 years old with a cervical HPV16 infection that either progressed to CIN3+ or cleared (not recorded which).

As concerns this clone: The read ends 3 residues shy of where the CDR3 ends; the end is completed using the germline J gene. This rearrangement joins TRBV5-1 to TRBJ1-1; TRBD1 matches at 8 bases. With V trimmed by 3 bases and J by 5 bases, 6 bases remained unmatched. Germline V CDR1 and CDR2: SGHRS, YFSETQ. The CDR3 is 14 amino acids. The sequenced part of the CDR3 DNA is TGCGCCAGCAGCTCGCAGGGGGCGAGGACTGAA. Translating it yields CASSSQGARTE. The whole CDR3 protein is CASSSQGARTEAFF.

With regard to this clone: The read ends 3 residues before the CDR3 terminus; that terminus is restored from the germline J gene. The J gene is TRBJ2-4, the V gene TRBV6-2 or TRBV6-3, with 9 bases fitting TRBD1. This CDR3 contains 13 residues. The V gene's germline CDR1 is MNHEY and CDR2 SVGEGT. Partial CDR3 DNA: TGTGCCAGCAGCAAACAGGGGGCGAATGGT. Translated, it gives CASSKQGANG. The whole CDR3 sequence reads CASSKQGANGQYF.

Comment on this clone: From the germline J gene comes the end of the CDR3, since the read stops 3 residues before it. The rearrangement uses TRBV5-5 and TRBJ1-6, with D unclear. The V gene's germline CDR1 is SGHKS and CDR2 YYEKEE (reference sequence). V lost 1 base and J 7 bases, leaving 9 bases between the germline ends. There are 14 residues in the CDR3. The CDR3 loop reads CASSLQGGNSPLHF. The part of the CDR3 DNA that was read is TGTGCCAGCAGCTTGCAAGGCGGCAATTCACCC.